Below, 27 T cell receptor beta chains from the same sample are listed, as sequenced in a study of Ad26.COV2.S vaccination and SARS-CoV-2 variants. Assay: immunoSEQ multiplex PCR; the TCRdb copy retains only in-frame clones and omits some. The data contain around 400,000 clones, about 83% of them seen just once; the ten biggest clones take up 7.4%. Treatment given: some 20 received Ad26.COV2.S at low or high dose, single or two shots; about 5 received placebo; per-sample allocation not given. The investigators took samples on day 63 after the first vaccine or placebo injection. This specimen was peripheral blood, taken in a trial of Ad26.COV2.S vaccine versus placebo. The receptors here all came from a person aged 18-65 years who received the Ad26.COV2.S COVID-19 vaccine or a placebo.

This chain joins TRBV18 and TRBJ2-1; 8 bases map to TRBD1. With V trimmed by 4 bases and J by 3 bases, 2 bases remained unmatched. The CDR3 has 14 amino acids. In germline, CDR1 is KGHSH, CDR2 LQKENI. In DNA form, the CDR3 reads TGTGCCAGCTCACGAGGACAGGGCTACAATGAGCAGTTCTTC. Protein product: CASSRGQGYNEQFF.

The V call is TRBV7-9, the J call TRBJ1-2, with D possibly matching TRBD1 (5 bases). Per the germline V gene, CDR1 is SEHNR and CDR2 is FQNEAQ (reference sequence). The germline V and J ends were trimmed by 1 base and 1 base, with 10 bases remaining between them. The CDR3 length is 15 residues. The CDR3 loop is CASSLGGRDNYGYTF. For the CDR3, the DNA is TGTGCCAGCAGCTTAGGGGGCAGGGATAACTATGGCTACACCTTC.

V and J are TRBV5-6 and TRBJ1-3; TRBD1 agrees at 8 bases. The CDR3 is made up of 19 amino acids. V lost 5 bases and J lost 1; bases outside the gene matches: 17. Per the germline V gene, CDR1 is SGHDT and CDR2 is YYEEEE. The CDR3 bases are TGTGCCAGCAGTACGGGACAGGCCCTATCAAAGCTGTCTGGAAACACCATATATTTT. It codes for CASSTGQALSKLSGNTIYF.

This chain uses TRBV5-1 with TRBJ1-1, with TRBD1 matching 8 bases. The CDR3 sequence is 15 residues long. Germline assignment: CDR1 SGHRS and CDR2 YFSETQ. V lost 2 bases, J lost 0 bases, and 3 bases stayed unmatched. CDR3 sequence: CASSLTGGMNTEAFF. CDR3 bases: TGCGCCAGCAGCTTAACAGGGGGAATGAACACTGAAGCTTTCTTT.

In its sample, this clone was seen once. The chain links TRBV3-1 (or the pseudogene TRBV3-2) to TRBJ2-2; 12 bases fit TRBD2. Trimming at V came to 1 base and at J to 0 bases, leaving 6 bases not matched to a gene. There are 19 residues in the CDR3. The V gene's germline CDR1 is LGHDT and CDR2 YNNKEL (reference sequence). The CDR3 here is CASSQVTSGGFPNTGELFF. The CDR3 DNA is TGTGCCAGCAGCCAAGTGACTAGCGGGGGATTCCCGAACACCGGGGAGCTGTTTTTT.

The V gene is TRBV27, the J gene TRBJ2-3; 7 bases line up with TRBD1. The CDR3 consists of 16 residues. The J segment lost 1 base and the V segment lost 5 bases, leaving 9 bases of the junction unmatched. Germline loops: CDR1 MNHEY, CDR2 SMNVEV (reference sequence). The CDR3 region is CASSALGQLGTDTQYF. The CDR3, as DNA: TGTGCCAGCAGTGCCTTGGGACAGCTAGGCACAGATACGCAGTATTTT.

The gene calls are TRBV28 and TRBJ2-7; unclear D gene. Germline CDR1 and CDR2: MDHEN and SYDVKM. CDR3 length: 11 amino acids. The V end lost 5 bases, the J end lost 4 bases, and 6 bases lay between the germline ends. The CDR3: CASSPRYEQYF. CDR3 DNA: TGTGCCAGCAGTCCCCGGTACGAGCAGTACTTC.

The gene calls are TRBV9 and TRBJ1-4; tentative D call: TRBD1 (6 bases). This CDR3 comprises 16 residues. The germline V gene has CDR1 SGDLS and CDR2 YYNGEE. Between the trimmed V and J ends, which lost 3 bases and 4 bases, there was a span of 16 bases. The CDR3 DNA is TGTGCCAGCAGCGCAGGGGCCGGGACAATTAATGAAAAACTGTTTTTT. This codes for CASSAGAGTINEKLFF.

This chain links TRBV19 with TRBJ1-3; 7 bases are a match to TRBD1. CDR3 length: 16 residues. CDR1 and CDR2 (germline): LNHDA, SQIVND (reference sequence). Trimming cost V 6 bases and J 0 bases; bases outside gene matches: 8. The CDR3 DNA follows: TGTGCCAGTAGCAGTCCGGGACAGCCCTCTGGAAACACCATATATTTT. It codes for CASSSPGQPSGNTIYF.

Only one count was recorded for this clone. The chain has TRBV7-2 and TRBJ1-1; D unresolved. The CDR3 has 14 residues. From germline, CDR1 is SGHTA and CDR2 FQGNSA. V was clipped by 1 base and J by 11 bases, with 17 bases between them. CDR3 sequence: CASSLVGTQGIAFF. DNA of the CDR3: TGTGCCAGCAGCTTAGTGGGCACCCAAGGGATCGCTTTCTTT.

A single count supports this clone. Within the sample, other DNA sequences also encode this same CDR3. This chain uses TRBV18 with TRBJ1-1; no firm D call. V was shortened by 3 bases and J by 1 base, with 3 bases between the two germline ends. CDR1 and CDR2 from the germline V gene are KGHSH and LQKENI. The CDR3 loop spans 12 amino acids. This chain's CDR3 is CASSPRNTEAFF. CDR3 in DNA: TGTGCCAGCTCACCGAGGAACACTGAAGCTTTCTTT.

The chain recombines TRBV6-2 or TRBV6-3 with TRBJ2-5; 11 positions agree with TRBD2. Unmatched junction bases numbered 7, after V lost 4 bases and J lost 6 bases. CDR1 is MNHEY and CDR2 is SVGEGT in the germline V gene. CDR3 length equals 15 residues. The CDR3 loop is CASSFFSGGVKTQYF. In DNA, the CDR3 is TGTGCCAGCAGTTTCTTTAGCGGGGGGGTAAAGACCCAGTACTTC.

The J gene is TRBJ1-5, the V gene TRBV21-1. TRBV21-1 is annotated as a pseudogene. The CDR3 is 14 amino acids. DNA of the CDR3: TGTGCCAGCACCCTAAAGGAGGGGTATCAGCCCCAGCATTTT. Protein product: CASTLKEGYQPQHF.

The V gene is TRBV10-3, the J gene TRBJ2-7; D not certain. Germline assignment: CDR1 ENHRY and CDR2 SYGVKD. The V end was cut by 3 bases, the J end by 7 bases, with 10 bases between. The CDR3 contains 12 residues. CDR3 bases: TGTGCCATCAGTGACCTCGTGGGGGAGCAGTACTTC. Encoded protein: CAISDLVGEQYF.

The rearrangement joins TRBV29-1 to TRBJ1-1; D remains unclear. CDR3 size: 12 residues. Germline V gives CDR1 SQVTM, CDR2 ANQGSEA. The V gene lost 5 bases and the J gene lost 5 bases, with 12 bases spanning the gap. CDR3 amino acids: CSVLVLRTEAFF. The CDR3, as DNA: TGCAGCGTTTTGGTGTTGAGGACTGAAGCTTTCTTT.

The table lists this clone with a count of one. This sequence joins TRBV4-3 and TRBJ1-3; 7 bases are shared with TRBD1. Germline-derived CDR1 and CDR2 are LGHNA and YSLEER. The CDR3 length is 16 residues. V gave up 3 bases and J gave up 3 bases; unmatched junction bases: 8. The CDR3 loop reads CASSQRDSGYGNTIYF. Written as DNA, the CDR3 is TGCGCCAGCAGCCAGAGGGACAGTGGGTATGGAAACACCATATATTTT.

The CDR3 is CASSSGGGTYNEQFF. The CDR3 nucleotides read TGCGCCAGCAGCTCGGGAGGGGGTACCTACAATGAGCAGTTCTTC. The chain is built from TRBV5-1 and TRBJ2-1, with 8 bases aligning to TRBD2. CDR3 length equals 15 residues. The junction had 4 bases not matched to a gene; V was cut back by 3 bases and J by 2 bases. CDR1 and CDR2 from the germline V gene are SGHRS and YFSETQ.

This clone turned up a few times. This chain uses TRBV19 with TRBJ1-6; D is undetermined. Trimming pared 3 bases from V and 9 bases from J, leaving 9 bases between. The CDR3 spans 13 residues. CDR1 is LNHDA and CDR2 is SQIVND in the germline V gene (reference sequence). The CDR3 DNA follows: TGTGCCAGTAGTATGAGGGTGGGTTCACCCCTCCACTTT. Translating it yields CASSMRVGSPLHF.

The chain combines TRBV7-6 with TRBJ2-5; D is unresolved. The length of the CDR3 is 11 residues. Deletions cut 5 bases from V and 7 bases from J, with 8 bases between. Germline CDR1 reads SGHVS; CDR2 reads FNYEAQ. The CDR3: CASSRSTTQYF. The CDR3, as DNA: TGTGCCAGCAGCCGCTCGACGACCCAGTACTTC.

The chain links TRBV12-3 or TRBV12-4 to TRBJ2-1; D is uncertain. V was pared by 6 bases and J by 12 bases, with 15 bases between. The CDR3 contains 12 residues. CDR3 in amino acids: CASSPERVSQFF. The CDR3 DNA reads as TGTGCCAGCAGCCCCGAACGGGTCTCGCAGTTCTTC.

This rearrangement joins TRBV7-9 to TRBJ2-1; 10 bases line up with TRBD1. CDR3 length: 16 residues. CDR1 is SEHNR, CDR2 FQNEAQ, per germline (reference sequence). V shed 9 bases and J 5 bases; nucleotides not matched to a gene: 13. The CDR3 sequence is CARESTTGGAHNEQFF. CDR3 bases: TGTGCCAGAGAGTCTACGACAGGGGGCGCGCACAATGAGCAGTTCTTC. Full variable domain (rest looked up from reference TRBV7-9 and TRBJ2-1): DTGVSQNPRHKITKRGQNVTFRCDPISEHNRLYWYRQTLGQGPEFLTYFQNEAQLEKSRLLSDRFSAERPKGSFSTLEIQRTEQGDSAMYLCARESTTGGAHNEQFFGPGTRLTVL.

V and J are TRBV27 and TRBJ2-7; D is unresolved. V was clipped by 5 bases and J by 1 base, with 18 bases between them. The CDR3 extends over 16 amino acids. The V gene's germline CDR1 is MNHEY and CDR2 SMNVEV (reference sequence). The CDR3 DNA follows: TGTGCCAGCAGTACTTACCGACTGGACGGATCCTACGAGCAGTACTTC. This gives the protein CASSTYRLDGSYEQYF.

The rearrangement links TRBV7-9 to TRBJ1-2; D not resolved. The ends were cut back, 6 bases at V and 4 bases at J, with 12 bases in the middle. Germline lookup yields CDR1 SEHNR and CDR2 FQNEAQ (reference sequence). There are 13 residues in the CDR3. The CDR3 region is CASRDSEGYGYTF. The CDR3, as DNA: TGTGCCAGCAGAGACTCGGAGGGCTATGGCTACACCTTC.

The chain employs TRBV12-5 and TRBJ1-5, with 7 bases that match TRBD1. Germline V gives CDR1 LGHNT, CDR2 FRNRAP. Losses at the gene ends were 5 bases for V and 5 bases for J; bases not matched to a gene: 18. The CDR3 is made up of 18 amino acids. The CDR3 DNA is TGTGCTAGTGGTCTCCGATCCTCAGGGACAGATAACTATCAGCCCCAGCATTTT. As protein: CASGLRSSGTDNYQPQHF.

This chain connects TRBV27 to TRBJ2-1; tentatively, D is TRBD1 (5 bases). The V gene's germline CDR1 is MNHEY and CDR2 SMNVEV (reference sequence). Trimming took 3 bases from V and 4 from J, leaving 10 bases between them. The CDR3 extends over 14 amino acids. CDR3 bases: TGTGCCAGCAGTTTCCGTACAGGATACAATGAGCAGTTCTTC. This codes for CASSFRTGYNEQFF.

The CDR3 here is CASSASADEQFF. The CDR3 coding sequence is TGCGCCAGCAGTGCATCGGCCGATGAGCAGTTCTTC. V and J are TRBV10-1 and TRBJ2-1, with D unresolved. The CDR3 spans 12 residues. Deletions cut 4 bases from V and 8 bases from J, with 9 bases between. Germline V gene lookup returns CDR1 WNHNN and CDR2 SYGVQD (reference sequence).

This rearrangement joins TRBV3-1 (or the pseudogene TRBV3-2) to TRBJ2-3; D is ambiguous. CDR3 length: 15 residues. Germline lookup yields CDR1 LGHDT and CDR2 YNNKEL (reference sequence). Trimming took off 1 base at V and 3 bases at J, with 11 bases between the two ends. Here the CDR3 reads CASSQVAMGTDTQYF. The CDR3 DNA reads TGTGCCAGCAGCCAAGTAGCCATGGGGACAGATACGCAGTATTTT.